These 17 T cell receptor beta chains were all obtained from the same sample, sequenced in a study of neoadjuvant anti-PD-1 for oral cavity cancer. TCRdb's table, derived via immunoSEQ multiplex PCR, lists solely in-frame clones and lacks some. The sample has about 79,000 clones; around 83% are singletons. The starting material was PBMCs, obtained before nivolumab (anti-PD-1) treatment. The receptors originated from a person aged 35-80 years with oral cavity squamous cell carcinoma.

V usage is TRBV6-5 and J usage is TRBJ1-1; 8 nucleotides line up with TRBD1. The V and J ends lost 2 bases and 4 bases, in that order; junction bases with no gene match: 6. The CDR3 totals 15 residues. CDR1 and CDR2 from the germline V gene are MNHEY and SVGAGI. The CDR3, as DNA: TGTGCCAGCAGTTACCCGGACAGGGCTGGCACTGAAGCTTTCTTT. Translated, it gives CASSYPDRAGTEAFF.

This sequence joins TRBV9 and TRBJ2-2; 7 bases map to TRBD2. Germline CDR1 reads SGDLS; CDR2 reads YYNGEE. CDR3 size: 14 residues. J gave up 3 bases and V 3 bases, and 2 bases lay outside the gene matches. The DNA of the CDR3 is TGTGCCAGCAGCGCTCGGGAGGACACCGGGGAGCTGTTTTTT. Protein product: CASSAREDTGELFF. The entire variable domain, with the rest obtained from reference TRBV9 and TRBJ2-2, is as follows: DSGVTQTPKHLITATGQRVTLRCSPRSGDLSVYWYQQSLDQGLQFLIQYYNGEERAKGNILERFSAQQFPDLHSELNLSSLELGDSALYFCASSAREDTGELFFGEGSRLTVL.

V usage is TRBV7-3 and J usage is TRBJ2-5; D is unresolved. This CDR3 region has 17 residues. Germline CDR1 is SGHTA and CDR2 is FQGTGA. V lost 2 bases and J lost 1, with 17 bases in between. Here the CDR3 DNA reads TGTGCCAGCAGCTTAGGGCGGCAGGCCCGTGTCCAAGAGACCCAGTACTTC. Translated: CASSLGRQARVQETQYF. Filled out from reference TRBV7-3 and TRBJ2-5, the complete variable domain reads GAGVSQTPSNKVTEKGKYVELRCDPISGHTALYWYRQSLGQGPEFLIYFQGTGAADDSGLPNDRFFAVRPEGSVSTLKIQRTERGDSAVYLCASSLGRQARVQETQYFGPGTRLLVL.

The chain joins TRBV5-8 to TRBJ1-4; 7 bases agree with TRBD1. Germline V gene data show CDR1 as SGHTS and CDR2 as YDEGEE. The trim removed 5 bases at V and 3 bases at J, leaving 4 bases unmatched. The CDR3 totals 14 residues. CDR3 residues: CASSYGTANEKLFF. CDR3 nucleotides: TGTGCCAGCAGTTATGGGACAGCTAATGAAAAACTGTTTTTT.

The chain has TRBV5-1 and TRBJ1-1; tentative D call: TRBD1 (5 bases). This CDR3 contains 13 residues. Germline loops: CDR1 SGHRS, CDR2 YFSETQ. The germline V and J ends were trimmed by 1 base and 5 bases, with 9 bases remaining between them. The CDR3 DNA is TGCGCCAGCAGCTTGATGGGGGGGACTGAAGCTTTCTTT. Translating it yields CASSLMGGTEAFF.

The rearrangement links TRBV4-1 to TRBJ2-7; TRBD2 aligns across 12 bases. V lost 8 bases and J lost 4; bases outside the gene matches: 12. In germline, CDR1 is MGHRA, CDR2 YSYEKL. The CDR3 has 16 residues. The CDR3 coding sequence is TGCGCCAGCTCACTAGCGGGGGGTCGAAGCCCTTACGAGCAGTACTTC. Translating gives CASSLAGGRSPYEQYF.

The chain couples TRBV2 to TRBJ1-4; TRBD1 matches at 8 bases. J lost 3 bases, V lost 2 bases, and 8 bases had no gene match. The CDR3 totals 17 residues. From germline, CDR1 is SNHLY and CDR2 FYNNEI. CDR3 in amino acids: CASSELDRVGSNEKLFF. The CDR3 bases are TGTGCCAGCAGTGAATTGGACAGGGTGGGTTCTAATGAAAAACTGTTTTTT.

The chain has TRBV6-6 and TRBJ2-3; possibly TRBD2 for D (6 bases). The germline gives CDR1 MNHNY, CDR2 SVGAGI (reference sequence). This CDR3 has 14 amino acids. V dropped 5 bases and J dropped 2 bases, with 11 bases sitting between them. This CDR3 is CASSDWTNTDTQYF. CDR3 DNA sequence: TGTGCCAGCAGTGACTGGACTAACACAGATACGCAGTATTTT.

In this sample, this clone turned up a few times. V and J are TRBV7-8 and TRBJ2-5; D gene ambiguous. Germline lookup yields CDR1 SGHVS and CDR2 FQNEAQ. The CDR3 loop spans 13 amino acids. Trimming stripped 5 bases from V and 2 bases from J, with 9 bases between. The CDR3 nucleotides are TGTGCCAGCAGCCCTCCCGTTCAAGAGACCCAGTACTTC. This gives the protein CASSPPVQETQYF.

This chain links TRBV10-3 with TRBJ2-1; 10 bases map to TRBD1. V shed 4 bases, J shed 4 bases, and the junction held 4 bases outside the gene matches. CDR3 length: 15 residues. The germline CDR1 and CDR2 sequences are ENHRY and SYGVKD. The CDR3 DNA follows: TGTGCCATCAGTGGAGGGACAGGGGCGTACAATGAGCAGTTCTTC. Amino acid sequence: CAISGGTGAYNEQFF.

The chain couples TRBV7-9 to TRBJ1-2, with no clear D. Germline V gene data show CDR1 as SEHNR and CDR2 as FQNEAQ (reference sequence). The length of the CDR3 is 16 residues. Trimming took 1 base from V and 7 from J, leaving 19 bases between them. The CDR3 sequence is CASSLEMQALDRGYTF. CDR3 nucleotides: TGTGCCAGCAGCTTAGAAATGCAGGCGCTTGACCGTGGCTACACCTTC.

This rearrangement joins TRBV7-2 to TRBJ2-5; TRBD1 agrees at 7 bases. V lost 1 base and J lost 4; bases outside the gene matches: 6. Germline V CDR1 and CDR2: SGHTA, FQGNSA. The CDR3 is 15 residues long. The CDR3 here is CASSLGGGSSETQYF. DNA of the CDR3: TGTGCCAGCAGCTTAGGAGGGGGCAGCTCAGAGACCCAGTACTTC.

CDR3 sequence reads: CASSAPRRDPSYEQYF. The CDR3, as DNA: TGTGCCAGCAGCGCGCCTAGGCGGGACCCCTCCTACGAGCAGTACTTC. The rearrangement uses TRBV9 and TRBJ2-7, with TRBD2 as a possible D gene (6 bases). Per the germline V gene, CDR1 is SGDLS and CDR2 is YYNGEE. V shed 3 bases and J shed 0 bases, with 16 bases lying between them. The CDR3 spans 16 residues.

The CDR3: CASSRTRDRIYNEQFF. The CDR3 bases are TGCGCCAGCAGCCGCACGAGGGACAGGATCTACAATGAGCAGTTCTTC. The rearrangement links TRBV5-1 to TRBJ2-1; 8 bases agree with TRBD1. The CDR3 is 16 residues long. Germline V gene data show CDR1 as SGHRS and CDR2 as YFSETQ. J lost 3 bases, V lost 4 bases, and 9 bases had no gene match.

There are a few counts of this clone. V and J are TRBV14 and TRBJ1-2, with D maybe TRBD1 (5 bases). V was cut by 1 base and J by 5 bases, with 11 bases left in between. This CDR3 spans 14 amino acids. CDR1 is SGHDN and CDR2 is FVKESK in the germline V gene. CDR3 DNA: TGTGCCAGCAGCCAAGGGGGGTTCCTGTATGGCTACACCTTC. Its translation: CASSQGGFLYGYTF.

The chain recombines TRBV6-5 with TRBJ2-2; TRBD2 agrees at 7 bases. Per germline, CDR1 MNHEY and CDR2 SVGAGI. V was clipped by 6 bases and J by 2 bases; unmatched bases: 6. CDR3 length equals 15 residues. The CDR3, as DNA: TGTGCCAGCAGCTGGACTAGAATTAACACCGGGGAGCTGTTTTTT. It codes for CASSWTRINTGELFF.

The rearrangement joins TRBV4-1 to TRBJ2-3, with D hard to call. Germline CDR1 reads MGHRA; CDR2 reads YSYEKL. With 2 bases removed from V and 4 bases from J, the gap between germline ends came to 7 bases. This CDR3 region has 13 residues. CDR3 DNA: TGCGCCAGCAGCCAAATCGGCGCAGATACGCAGTATTTT. This sequence encodes CASSQIGADTQYF.